This entry concerns a single T cell receptor beta chain. The record originates from a study of T cells in Graves' hyperthyroidism and ophthalmopathy. The study excluded patients with uncontrolled infection, other autoimmune disease, pregnancy or lactation. TCR beta CDR3 regions were amplified from RNA transcripts. RT-PCR in the first round (using the HTBI primer set) targeted the TCR CDR3. TCRdb called the multiplex PCR reads again in MiXCR, with one record for every CDR3 protein. Of 270,000 or so distinct CDR3 sequences detected, 20% to 30% appear once; the ten largest clones hold roughly a quarter. J was trimmed by 4 bases and V by 6 bases; bases with no gene match: 11. The CDR3 has 15 residues.

Specimen: blood. The V gene is TRBV12-3 or TRBV12-4, the J gene TRBJ2-7; TRBD1 agrees at 8 bases. This sequence was found in a middle-aged man with Graves' hyperthyroidism that later progressed to Graves' ophthalmopathy. The CDR3 loop is CASRGAGTGLYEQYF. The DNA for the CDR3 is TGTGCCAGCAGGGGGGCCGGGACAGGACTATACGAGCAGTACTTC.